This T cell receptor beta chain was profiled in a study of blood T cell repertoires in COVID-19 (dated by TCRdb to 2019 to 2021). In terms of the full investigation: The collaborator samples originated in the United States, Italy and Spain and spanned the acute and convalescent phases of COVID-19. The prospective study material was composed of cDNA or gDNA derived from T cells, B-cell-depleted T cells, or PBMCs. Deeply sampled blood TCRbeta repertoires from subjects exposed to, actively infected with, or recovered from COVID-19 were included in the dataset. A freely available public database, intended as a resource for researchers studying the immune response to SARS-CoV-2, is where the repertoires were released. The samples were drawn from the first 160 participants of the ongoing ImmuneRACE study and from some 1,300 subjects provided by 6 global collaborators. Sample metadata almost always included a de-identified subject ID, COVID-19 status, age in years and sex. HLA class I and class II types, where available, came from metadata supplied by the sample provider rather than from assay-based typing.

TCRbeta CDR3 regions were amplified from genomic DNA using the immunoSEQ Assay, a bias-controlled multiplex PCR. In the paper's pipeline: The number of nucleated cells in each sample was estimated by amplification of reference gene primers within the assay. To quantify the absolute abundance of each unique TCRbeta CDR3 rearrangement, sequence reads were collapsed and filtered. Productive Simpson clonality was computed per sample as the square root of Simpson's diversity index over productive rearrangements. TCRdb provides this immuneACCESS table in a form limited to in-frame rearrangements. Some clones are lacking; in checked studies, under half of them reflect an unresolved V gene, and why the rest are absent is not known. V, J and clone size are those of that table, while D and trimming were read from the DNA. Present in this sample are 80,000 to 95,000 clones, roughly 88% of which were seen just once. The top ten clones comprise more than 25% of the sample.

This clone was detected a few times. Its antigen specificity is not known. No quality values exist for individual bases; no much larger clone is one base distant. The collaborating institutions used their own protocols to collect whole blood in K2EDTA tubes. For TCRbeta analysis, collaborators shipped samples as frozen whole blood, isolated PBMCs, or DNA extracted from either of those sample types. V is clipped by 2 bases and J by 1 base, and the sequence between their germline boundaries is 5 bases long. There are 13 amino acids in the CDR3, from cysteine to phenylalanine inclusive. The sequence is cut down to CDR3 DNA, 39 bases in frame from base 1. CDR1 and CDR2 are drawn from the germline V gene: SGHTA, FQGTGA. Study-level results and caveats: Clinical and demographic metadata were provided uncurated, with the amount varying by source and participant.

This sequence was found in a woman older than 75 with active or convalescent COVID-19. The chain is made from TRBV7-3 and TRBJ1-1; the D gene cannot be resolved reliably. The source material was peripheral blood. The sequenced DNA is TGTGCCAGCAGCTTACAGCGGAACACTGAAGCTTTCTTT. This codes for CASSLQRNTEAFF.